These T cell receptor beta chains were read from a single sample in a study of T cells in Graves' hyperthyroidism and ophthalmopathy. TCRdb re-called the multiplex PCR reads with MiXCR, one entry per CDR3 protein. The repertoire has around 300,000 distinct CDR3 sequences, approximately 13% of them found once; the top ten carry 7% to 9.5%. The sample was blood. These receptors came from a woman aged 40 to 50 with Graves' hyperthyroidism. Both conserved end residues are part of each CDR3. The order of the fields is clone size, V gene, J gene, D gene, CDR3 DNA, CDR3 protein. A D gene is named only where the DNA matches it firmly. Where a row states a size, it is once, few, many or the class of an expanded clone; other rows omit it.

abundance: NA; v_gene: TRBV4-1; j_gene: TRBJ2-7; d_gene: TRBD1; CDR3nt: TGCGCCAGCAGGCATTCCGGGACAGGGCGTAGCGAGCAGTACTTC; CDR3aa: CASRHSGTGRSEQYF
abundance: many; v_gene: TRBV18; j_gene: TRBJ1-1; d_gene: NA; CDR3nt: TGTGCCAGCTCACCACTTTTAGACACTGAAGCTTTCTTT; CDR3aa: CASSPLLDTEAFF
abundance: NA; v_gene: TRBV19; j_gene: TRBJ2-2; d_gene: NA; CDR3nt: TGTGCCAGTAGTATCGGCGGGACGGGGACCGGGGAGCTGTTTTTT; CDR3aa: CASSIGGTGTGELFF
abundance: many; v_gene: TRBV6-5; j_gene: TRBJ1-6; d_gene: NA; CDR3nt: TGTGCCAGCAGTTACTCGTGGGGTGGTGAAAATTCACCCCTCCACTTT; CDR3aa: CASSYSWGGENSPLHF
abundance: many; v_gene: TRBV5-1; j_gene: TRBJ1-4; d_gene: NA; CDR3nt: TGCGCCAGCAGCCCCCTAGGAGCTGAAAAACTGTTTTTT; CDR3aa: CASSPLGAEKLFF
abundance: NA; v_gene: TRBV20-1; j_gene: TRBJ2-1; d_gene: TRBD2; CDR3nt: TGCAGTTCGCAAAGCGGGAGGGCACATGAGCAGTTCTTC; CDR3aa: CSSQSGRAHEQFF
abundance: many; v_gene: TRBV6-1; j_gene: TRBJ2-7; d_gene: TRBD2; CDR3nt: TGTGCCAGCAGTGAAGTGGCTAGCGGGACTGTCGAGCAGTACTTC; CDR3aa: CASSEVASGTVEQYF
abundance: NA; v_gene: TRBV12-3/TRBV12-4; j_gene: TRBJ1-4; d_gene: NA; CDR3nt: TGTGCCAGCAGTTTTCGGGGGCGTGATGAAAAACTGTTTTTT; CDR3aa: CASSFRGRDEKLFF
abundance: few; v_gene: TRBV7-6; j_gene: TRBJ2-1; d_gene: TRBD2; CDR3nt: TGTGCCAGCAGCCCTAATGCGGGAGGAATCCACAATGAGCAGTTCTTC; CDR3aa: CASSPNAGGIHNEQFF
abundance: many; v_gene: TRBV2; j_gene: TRBJ2-5; d_gene: NA; CDR3nt: TGTGCCTGCTCTCCGAGGGGCGGGGTTAAAAAAGAGACCCAGTACTTC; CDR3aa: CACSPRGGVKKETQYF
abundance: many; v_gene: TRBV7-3; j_gene: TRBJ2-5; d_gene: NA; CDR3nt: TGTGCCAGCAGCTTATCCAGGGATAAGACCCAGTACTTC; CDR3aa: CASSLSRDKTQYF
abundance: few; v_gene: TRBV27; j_gene: TRBJ1-2; d_gene: TRBD1; CDR3nt: TGTGCCAGCAGTCAACAGGGGGCTGGTGGCTACACCTTC; CDR3aa: CASSQQGAGGYTF
abundance: many; v_gene: TRBV7-2; j_gene: TRBJ2-1; d_gene: TRBD2; CDR3nt: TGTGCCAGCAGCCTTATAGGGACTAGCGGGAATAGGGAGCAGTTCTTC; CDR3aa: CASSLIGTSGNREQFF
abundance: few; v_gene: TRBV7-9; j_gene: TRBJ2-2; d_gene: NA; CDR3nt: TGTGCCAGCAGCTCGACCTGGCGGGAGCTGTTTTTT; CDR3aa: CASSSTWRELFF
abundance: many; v_gene: TRBV11-2; j_gene: TRBJ2-3; d_gene: NA; CDR3nt: TGTGCCAGCAGCTTAGATGTAGGGGCAGATACGCAGTATTTT; CDR3aa: CASSLDVGADTQYF
abundance: NA; v_gene: TRBV2; j_gene: TRBJ2-3; d_gene: TRBD2; CDR3nt: TGTGCCAGCAGTACCGGGACTACCACCACAGATACGCAGTATTTT; CDR3aa: CASSTGTTTTDTQYF
abundance: few; v_gene: TRBV10-3; j_gene: TRBJ2-1; d_gene: TRBD2; CDR3nt: TGTGCCATCAGTGATGCGGGGGGCTCCTACAATGAGCAGTTCTTC; CDR3aa: CAISDAGGSYNEQFF
abundance: many; v_gene: TRBV12-3/TRBV12-4; j_gene: TRBJ2-2; d_gene: NA; CDR3nt: TGTGCCAGCAGGGAGGGTTCCGGGGAGCTGTTTTTT; CDR3aa: CASREGSGELFF
abundance: many; v_gene: TRBV7-9; j_gene: TRBJ1-3; d_gene: TRBD1; CDR3nt: TGTGCCAGCAGCGGCCGCCAGGGGGGCCCGCGAAACACCATATATTTT; CDR3aa: CASSGRQGGPRNTIYF
abundance: NA; v_gene: TRBV30; j_gene: TRBJ1-1; d_gene: NA; CDR3nt: TGTGCCTGGAGTGCAGGTATCGGTGAAGCTTTCTTT; CDR3aa: CAWSAGIGEAFF
abundance: NA; v_gene: TRBV6-2/TRBV6-3; j_gene: TRBJ1-1; d_gene: TRBD1; CDR3nt: TGTGCCAGCAACCCAGGGGGGGTGTTGAACACTGAAGCTTTCTTT; CDR3aa: CASNPGGVLNTEAFF
abundance: NA; v_gene: TRBV24-1; j_gene: TRBJ2-3; d_gene: TRBD1; CDR3nt: TGTGCCACCAGTGATTTGGGCCAGGGGGAGACAGATACGCAGTATTTT; CDR3aa: CATSDLGQGETDTQYF
abundance: many; v_gene: TRBV7-8; j_gene: TRBJ1-2; d_gene: NA; CDR3nt: TGTGCCAGCAGCTTAGGGCTAAACTATGGCTACACCTTC; CDR3aa: CASSLGLNYGYTF
abundance: many; v_gene: TRBV27; j_gene: TRBJ2-1; d_gene: NA; CDR3nt: TGTGCCAGCAGGGTGAGCGGTACGTCCTACAATGAGCAGTTCTTC; CDR3aa: CASRVSGTSYNEQFF
abundance: NA; v_gene: TRBV11-2; j_gene: TRBJ2-7; d_gene: NA; CDR3nt: TGTGCCAGCAGCTTTAGCAGTTCCGCCTACGAGCAGTACTTC; CDR3aa: CASSFSSSAYEQYF
abundance: many; v_gene: TRBV29-1; j_gene: TRBJ1-6; d_gene: NA; CDR3nt: TGCAGCGTTGCTGACAGGATGAATTCACCCCTCCACTTT; CDR3aa: CSVADRMNSPLHF
abundance: few; v_gene: TRBV20-1; j_gene: TRBJ2-7; d_gene: TRBD2; CDR3nt: TGCAGTGCCCGGACCCAACTAGCGGGAGGCGGTTACGAGCAGTACTTC; CDR3aa: CSARTQLAGGGYEQYF
abundance: many; v_gene: TRBV2; j_gene: TRBJ2-5; d_gene: TRBD1; CDR3nt: TGTGCCAGCGTTTGGGACAGGGAGGAGACCCAGTACTTC; CDR3aa: CASVWDREETQYF
abundance: many; v_gene: TRBV12-5; j_gene: TRBJ1-1; d_gene: NA; CDR3nt: TGTGCTAGTCTAGGTTTTTACAGCACTGAAGCTTTCTTT; CDR3aa: CASLGFYSTEAFF
abundance: many; v_gene: TRBV6-1; j_gene: TRBJ1-1; d_gene: TRBD1; CDR3nt: TGTGCCAGCAGCCTACTCCGGGACAGGCGACTAAGGGTCACTGAAGCTTTCTTT; CDR3aa: CASSLLRDRRLRVTEAFF
abundance: NA; v_gene: TRBV7-9; j_gene: TRBJ2-5; d_gene: TRBD2; CDR3nt: TGTGCCAGCAGCTTAATGCTAGCGGGGCCCCAAGAGACCCAGTACTTC; CDR3aa: CASSLMLAGPQETQYF
abundance: NA; v_gene: TRBV18; j_gene: TRBJ1-2; d_gene: NA; CDR3nt: TGTGCCAGCCCACCAGGATCAGACTATGGCTACACCTTC; CDR3aa: CASPPGSDYGYTF
abundance: few; v_gene: TRBV25-1; j_gene: TRBJ2-3; d_gene: TRBD2; CDR3nt: TGTGCCAGCAGTGGTGGGAGGGCCGTAGATACGCAGTATTTT; CDR3aa: CASSGGRAVDTQYF
abundance: few; v_gene: TRBV6-1; j_gene: TRBJ1-1; d_gene: TRBD1; CDR3nt: TGTGCCAGCAGTTCGACAGGGGTGGTTTGGACTGAAGCTTTCTTT; CDR3aa: CASSSTGVVWTEAFF
abundance: many; v_gene: TRBV5-1; j_gene: TRBJ1-1; d_gene: TRBD1; CDR3nt: TGCGCCAGCAGCCGAGGACAGGGGAACACTGAAGCTTTCTTT; CDR3aa: CASSRGQGNTEAFF
abundance: many; v_gene: TRBV7-9; j_gene: TRBJ1-1; d_gene: NA; CDR3nt: TGTGCCAGCAGCTTATACCCGGAGAACACTGAAGCTTTCTTT; CDR3aa: CASSLYPENTEAFF
abundance: many; v_gene: TRBV20-1; j_gene: TRBJ1-2; d_gene: TRBD1; CDR3nt: TGCAGTGCCTGGAGGGACAGTCGAGCTGGCTACACCTTC; CDR3aa: CSAWRDSRAGYTF
abundance: few; v_gene: TRBV5-8; j_gene: TRBJ1-4; d_gene: NA; CDR3nt: TGTGCCAGCAGCCTGGGGGTGACAGAAAATAATGAAAAACTGTTTTTT; CDR3aa: CASSLGVTENNEKLFF
abundance: many; v_gene: TRBV11-3; j_gene: TRBJ2-5; d_gene: TRBD1; CDR3nt: TGTGCCAGCAGCCCCGGGACAGGGGAAGAGACCCAGTACTTC; CDR3aa: CASSPGTGEETQYF
abundance: many; v_gene: TRBV3-1; j_gene: TRBJ2-6; d_gene: NA; CDR3nt: TGTGCCAGCAGCCAGGCCCCTGGCTCTGGGGCCAACGTCCTGACTTTC; CDR3aa: CASSQAPGSGANVLTF
abundance: NA; v_gene: TRBV28; j_gene: TRBJ2-5; d_gene: TRBD2; CDR3nt: TGTGCCAGCAGCCGGGGGACTAGCATACACTTC; CDR3aa: CASSRGTSIHF
abundance: many; v_gene: TRBV3-1; j_gene: TRBJ2-7; d_gene: NA; CDR3nt: TGTGCCAGCAGTCGTACTAGTAACGAGCAGTACTTC; CDR3aa: CASSRTSNEQYF
abundance: many; v_gene: TRBV2; j_gene: TRBJ1-2; d_gene: NA; CDR3nt: TGTGCCAGCAGTGAATGGGGGGGCTACACCTTC; CDR3aa: CASSEWGGYTF
abundance: few; v_gene: TRBV4-1; j_gene: TRBJ2-3; d_gene: TRBD1; CDR3nt: TGCGCCAGCAGCCTACACCCCGGACAGGGAGTCACAGATACGCAGTATTTT; CDR3aa: CASSLHPGQGVTDTQYF
abundance: many; v_gene: TRBV7-9; j_gene: TRBJ2-1; d_gene: NA; CDR3nt: TGTGCCAGCAGCTTATCGGGAGCTGAGCAGTTCTTC; CDR3aa: CASSLSGAEQFF
abundance: many; v_gene: TRBV13; j_gene: TRBJ1-1; d_gene: NA; CDR3nt: TGTGCCAGCAGCCAACAGGGTCCTGAAGCTTTCTTT; CDR3aa: CASSQQGPEAFF
abundance: many; v_gene: TRBV2; j_gene: TRBJ2-1; d_gene: NA; CDR3nt: TGTGCCAGCAGGGCGGGATCCATAAGCAATGAGCAGTTCTTC; CDR3aa: CASRAGSISNEQFF
abundance: NA; v_gene: TRBV12-3/TRBV12-4; j_gene: TRBJ1-2; d_gene: NA; CDR3nt: TGTGCCAGCACCCCGGGGGGTGGCTACACCTTC; CDR3aa: CASTPGGGYTF
abundance: many; v_gene: TRBV11-3; j_gene: TRBJ2-7; d_gene: TRBD2; CDR3nt: TGTGCCAGCAGCTTGCCGACTAGCGGGAGGTACGAGCAGTACTTC; CDR3aa: CASSLPTSGRYEQYF
abundance: many; v_gene: TRBV28; j_gene: TRBJ1-1; d_gene: NA; CDR3nt: TGTGCCAGCAAGGCGAACACTGAAGCTTTCTTT; CDR3aa: CASKANTEAFF
abundance: many; v_gene: TRBV7-9; j_gene: TRBJ1-2; d_gene: TRBD1; CDR3nt: TGTGCCAGCAGCAAATGGACAGGGTCTAACTATGGCTACACCTTC; CDR3aa: CASSKWTGSNYGYTF
abundance: NA; v_gene: TRBV15; j_gene: TRBJ2-5; d_gene: TRBD2; CDR3nt: TGTGCCACCAGCAGTGGGGGGACTAGCGGGAGAAAAGAGATCCAGTACTTC; CDR3aa: CATSSGGTSGRKEIQYF
abundance: many; v_gene: TRBV28; j_gene: TRBJ1-1; d_gene: TRBD1; CDR3nt: TGTGCCAGCAGACTTACAGGGGGACGTAAGGCCGAAGCTTTCTTT; CDR3aa: CASRLTGGRKAEAFF
abundance: many; v_gene: TRBV2; j_gene: TRBJ2-5; d_gene: NA; CDR3nt: TGTGCCACCGTGCCCAGGGAGGAAGAGACCCAGTACTTC; CDR3aa: CATVPREEETQYF
abundance: many; v_gene: TRBV6-1; j_gene: TRBJ1-1; d_gene: NA; CDR3nt: TGTGCCAGCAGTTGGGGGGCGACCACTGAAGCTTTCTTT; CDR3aa: CASSWGATTEAFF
abundance: few; v_gene: TRBV14; j_gene: TRBJ2-7; d_gene: NA; CDR3nt: TGTGCCAGCAGCCCTCCATCTACGATTGAGCAGTACTTC; CDR3aa: CASSPPSTIEQYF
abundance: many; v_gene: TRBV6-6; j_gene: TRBJ2-5; d_gene: NA; CDR3nt: TGTGCCAGCAGTTACGTTAAGGCGTGGCAGGAGACCCAGTACTTC; CDR3aa: CASSYVKAWQETQYF
abundance: few; v_gene: TRBV10-3; j_gene: TRBJ1-5; d_gene: NA; CDR3nt: TGTGCCATCAGTGAGTACAGGAGCAATCAGCCCCAGCATTTT; CDR3aa: CAISEYRSNQPQHF
abundance: many; v_gene: TRBV7-9; j_gene: TRBJ1-6; d_gene: NA; CDR3nt: TGTGCCAGCAGCTCAATGGACAACTCACCCCTCCACTTT; CDR3aa: CASSSMDNSPLHF
abundance: few; v_gene: TRBV19; j_gene: TRBJ2-5; d_gene: TRBD2; CDR3nt: TGTGCCAGTAGCCCCGGGACTAGCGGGAGGGCCCAGTACTTC; CDR3aa: CASSPGTSGRAQYF